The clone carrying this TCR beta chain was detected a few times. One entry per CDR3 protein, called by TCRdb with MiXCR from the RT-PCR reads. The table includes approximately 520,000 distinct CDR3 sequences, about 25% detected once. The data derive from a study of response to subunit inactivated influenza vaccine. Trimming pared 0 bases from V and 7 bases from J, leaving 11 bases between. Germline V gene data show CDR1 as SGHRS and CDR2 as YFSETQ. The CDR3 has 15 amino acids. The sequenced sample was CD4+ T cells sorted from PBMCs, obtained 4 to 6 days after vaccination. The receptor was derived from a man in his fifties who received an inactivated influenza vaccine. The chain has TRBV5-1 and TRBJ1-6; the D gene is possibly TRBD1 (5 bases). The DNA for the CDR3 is TGCGCCAGCAGCTTGGCGGCAGGGCGGAATTCACCCCTCCACTTT. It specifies CASSLAAGRNSPLHF.